Presented here are 16 T cell receptor beta chains from one specimen sequenced in a study of T cell repertoires in ileal Crohn's disease. TCRdb's copy holds only in-frame clones and misses some; the assay was immunoSEQ multiplex PCR. This sample carries 14,000 or so clones, about 70% of them seen once, and the ten largest clones take around 6.4%. The sample comprised ileal tissue. These receptors were taken from an adult with Crohn's disease.

The J gene is TRBJ2-3, the V gene TRBV7-3; D possibly matches TRBD1 or TRBD2 (5 bases each). V was pared by 0 bases and J by 2 bases, with 12 bases between. Looked up from germline, CDR1 is SGHTA and CDR2 is FQGTGA. The CDR3 is 16 residues long. The CDR3 region is CASSLTGGTSTDTQYF. CDR3 nucleotides: TGTGCCAGCAGCTTAACGGGTGGGACCTCCACAGATACGCAGTATTTT.

The V call is TRBV11-2, the J call TRBJ1-5; the match to TRBD1 covers 7 bases. With V trimmed by 5 bases and J by 2 bases, 0 bases remained unmatched. This CDR3 contains 13 residues. The V gene's germline CDR1 is SGHAT and CDR2 FQNNGV. The CDR3 reads CASSRGRNQPQHF. The CDR3, as DNA: TGTGCCAGCAGCAGGGGGCGCAATCAGCCCCAGCATTTT.

The CDR3 DNA follows: TGTGCCAGCAGTTACTCGAGTCGGACACTCTCCTATGGCTACACCTTC. Its translation is CASSYSSRTLSYGYTF. The V call is TRBV6-5, the J call TRBJ1-2, with a possible D match to TRBD1 (5 bases). The V end was cut by 0 bases, the J end by 4 bases, with 15 bases between. Germline V lookup: CDR1 MNHEY, CDR2 SVGAGI. This CDR3 region has 16 residues.

The chain couples TRBV2 to TRBJ1-3; no firm D call. With 4 bases removed from V and 4 bases from J, the gap between germline ends came to 8 bases. This CDR3 is built from 13 residues. CDR1 and CDR2 (germline): SNHLY, FYNNEI. In DNA, the CDR3 is TGTGCCAGCAGTGGAGGGTCCGGAAACACCATATATTTT. Its translation is CASSGGSGNTIYF.

By share of the sample, this clone is medium-sized. The rearrangement links TRBV30 to TRBJ2-7; TRBD1 agrees at 12 bases. V lost 7 bases to trimming and J lost 10 bases; unmatched junction nucleotides: 11. Germline loops: CDR1 GTSNPN, CDR2 SVGIG (reference sequence). CDR3 length: 13 residues. The CDR3 region is CAFSPGQGAAQYF. The CDR3 nucleotides read TGTGCCTTCTCTCCGGGACAGGGGGCCGCACAGTACTTC.

This chain links TRBV7-8 with TRBJ2-5, with 8 nucleotides matching TRBD2. With 5 bases clipped from V and 7 bases from J, the junction kept 15 bases outside the gene matches. There are 16 residues in the CDR3. The V gene's germline CDR1 is SGHVS and CDR2 FQNEAQ. The DNA for the CDR3 is TGTGCCAGCAGCCCCCCCGGGACTAGAGTCGGGATGACCCAGTACTTC. Amino acid sequence: CASSPPGTRVGMTQYF.

The chain joins TRBV9 to TRBJ1-4, with TRBD1 identical over 7 bases. The CDR3 consists of 13 residues. The germline V gene has CDR1 SGDLS and CDR2 YYNGEE. V lost 4 bases, J lost 6 bases, and 3 bases stayed unmatched. The CDR3 reads CASSTGTDEKLFF. The CDR3 region has the DNA TGTGCCAGCAGCACCGGGACAGATGAAAAACTGTTTTTT.

This sequence joins TRBV28 and TRBJ1-5; D is unclear. The CDR3 is made up of 16 amino acids. The germline gives CDR1 MDHEN, CDR2 SYDVKM. V was clipped by 7 bases and J by 0 bases, with 16 bases between them. The CDR3 spells CASIIESADSNQPQHF. The CDR3 DNA is TGTGCCAGCATCATAGAGAGTGCGGATAGCAATCAGCCCCAGCATTTT.

This chain connects TRBV11-3 to TRBJ2-7; D gene ambiguous. Germline V lookup: CDR1 SGHNT, CDR2 YENEEA. The ends were cut back, 5 bases at V and 3 bases at J, with 14 bases in the middle. The CDR3 loop spans 14 amino acids. For the CDR3, the DNA is TGTGCCAGCAGCCTCCTGATGGGGATCTACGAGCAGTACTTC. Translation: CASSLLMGIYEQYF.

The V call is TRBV25-1, the J call TRBJ2-3, with D uncertain. The CDR3 extends over 11 amino acids. V was trimmed by 6 bases and J by 6 bases, leaving 7 bases between them. Germline V gene sequence: CDR1 MGHDK, CDR2 SYGVNS. CDR3 region: CASRYQDTQYF. The CDR3 DNA is TGTGCCAGCAGATATCAGGATACGCAGTATTTT.

This clone was observed a handful of times. The chain is built from TRBV9 and TRBJ2-1; D may be TRBD2 (6 bases). The CDR3 covers 14 residues. Trimming removed 6 bases at V and 5 bases at J, with 15 bases between. Germline V gene lookup returns CDR1 SGDLS and CDR2 YYNGEE. CDR3 in DNA: TGTGCCAGCAATTCGGGGGACTTAGACAATGAGCAGTTCTTC. As protein: CASNSGDLDNEQFF. The variable domain in full, completed from reference TRBV9 and TRBJ2-1, reads DSGVTQTPKHLITATGQRVTLRCSPRSGDLSVYWYQQSLDQGLQFLIQYYNGEERAKGNILERFSAQQFPDLHSELNLSSLELGDSALYFCASNSGDLDNEQFFGPGTRLTVL.

The rearrangement links TRBV5-3 to TRBJ1-5; 7 bases line up with TRBD1. TRBV5-3 is recorded as an ORF, its role being uncertain. Germline trimming cut 2 bases from V and 0 bases from J; bases unmatched to any gene: 14. CDR3 length: 19 amino acids. This CDR3 reads CARSFEPPGQRHSNQPQHF. CDR3 in DNA: TGTGCCAGAAGCTTCGAGCCGCCGGGACAGAGACATAGCAATCAGCCCCAGCATTTT.

This sequence joins TRBV11-3 and TRBJ1-1, with D perhaps matching TRBD1 (6 bases). Trimming cost V 1 base and J 7 bases, with 10 bases left between them. Per germline, CDR1 SGHNT and CDR2 YENEEA. The CDR3 has 13 residues. In nucleotides, the CDR3 is TGTGCCAGCAGCTTAGGGGGGCGAGGTGAAGCTTTCTTT. Translating it yields CASSLGGRGEAFF.

The chain is built from TRBV18 and TRBJ2-3; unclear D gene. Trimming shortened V by 5 bases and J by 13 bases, and 19 bases separated the two germline ends. The germline CDR1 and CDR2 sequences are KGHSH and LQKENI. CDR3 length: 13 residues. In DNA, the CDR3 is TGTGCCAGCTCAGGTCGGACGTCGGCCGAGGAGTATTTT. Amino acid sequence: CASSGRTSAEEYF.

The V gene is TRBV2, the J gene TRBJ1-5; D unresolved. Germline loops: CDR1 SNHLY, CDR2 FYNNEI. Between the trimmed V and J ends, which lost 2 bases and 9 bases, there was a span of 11 bases. The CDR3 contains 13 residues. Here the CDR3 reads CASSETDVRPQHF. The CDR3 region has the DNA TGTGCCAGCAGTGAAACGGATGTACGGCCCCAGCATTTT.

This chain connects TRBV11-1 to TRBJ1-2; the match to TRBD1 covers 7 bases. The CDR3 spans 14 residues. The junction had 5 bases not matched to a gene; V was cut back by 0 bases and J by 7 bases. CDR1 SGHAT and CDR2 FQDESV come from the germline V gene (reference sequence). CDR3 region: CASSLAGGESGYTF. The CDR3 DNA reads TGTGCCAGCAGCTTAGCAGGGGGCGAGAGTGGCTACACCTTC.